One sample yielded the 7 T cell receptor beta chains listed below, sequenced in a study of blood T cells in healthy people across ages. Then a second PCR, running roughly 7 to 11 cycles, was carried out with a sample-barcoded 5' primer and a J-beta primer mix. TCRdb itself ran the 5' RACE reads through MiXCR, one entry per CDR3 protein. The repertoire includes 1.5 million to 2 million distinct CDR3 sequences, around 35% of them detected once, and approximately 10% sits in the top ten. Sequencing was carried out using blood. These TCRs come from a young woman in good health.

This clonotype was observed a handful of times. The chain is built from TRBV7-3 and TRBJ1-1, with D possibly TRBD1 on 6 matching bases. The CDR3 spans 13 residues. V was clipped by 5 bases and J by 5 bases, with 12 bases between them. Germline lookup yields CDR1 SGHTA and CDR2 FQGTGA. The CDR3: CASSQGFYTEAFF. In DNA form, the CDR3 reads TGTGCCAGCAGCCAGGGGTTTTATACTGAAGCTTTCTTT.

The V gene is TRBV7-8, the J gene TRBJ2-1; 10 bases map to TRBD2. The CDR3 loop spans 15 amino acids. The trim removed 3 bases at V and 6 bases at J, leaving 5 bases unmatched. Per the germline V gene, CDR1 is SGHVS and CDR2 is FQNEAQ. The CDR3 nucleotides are TGTGCCAGCAGCTTTACTAGCGGGAAAATCAATGAGCAGTTCTTC. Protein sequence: CASSFTSGKINEQFF.

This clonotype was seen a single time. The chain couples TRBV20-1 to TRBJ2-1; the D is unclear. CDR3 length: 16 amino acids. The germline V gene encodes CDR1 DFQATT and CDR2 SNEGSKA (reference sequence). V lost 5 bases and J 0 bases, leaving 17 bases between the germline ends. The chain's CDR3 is CSASPDEGSSYNEQFF. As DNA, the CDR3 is TGCAGTGCTTCCCCCGATGAAGGTAGCTCCTACAATGAGCAGTTCTTC.

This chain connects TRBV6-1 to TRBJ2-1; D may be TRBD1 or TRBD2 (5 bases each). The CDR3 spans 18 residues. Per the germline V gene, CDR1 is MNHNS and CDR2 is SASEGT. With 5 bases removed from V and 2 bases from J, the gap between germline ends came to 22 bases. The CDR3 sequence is CASSQRRLKGLTYNEQFF. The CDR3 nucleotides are TGTGCCAGCAGTCAGCGGAGATTGAAGGGGTTAACCTACAATGAGCAGTTCTTC.

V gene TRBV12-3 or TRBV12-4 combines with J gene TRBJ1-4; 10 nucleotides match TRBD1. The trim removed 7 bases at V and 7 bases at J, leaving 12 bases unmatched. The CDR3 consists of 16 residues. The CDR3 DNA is TGTGCCAGCACCCTCCTCCCCGGGACAGGGGTTGAAAAACTGTTTTTT. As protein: CASTLLPGTGVEKLFF.

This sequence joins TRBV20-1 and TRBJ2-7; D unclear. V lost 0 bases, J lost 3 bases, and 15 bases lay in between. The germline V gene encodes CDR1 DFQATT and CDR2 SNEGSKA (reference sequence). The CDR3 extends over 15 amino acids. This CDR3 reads CSARDPWYSDYEQYF. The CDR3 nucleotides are TGCAGTGCTAGAGATCCGTGGTACAGTGACTACGAGCAGTACTTC.

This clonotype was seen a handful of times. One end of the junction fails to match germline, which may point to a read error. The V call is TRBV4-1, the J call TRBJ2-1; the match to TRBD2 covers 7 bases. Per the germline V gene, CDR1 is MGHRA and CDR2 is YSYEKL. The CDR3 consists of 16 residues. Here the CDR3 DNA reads TGCGCCAGCGGCCAAGTTGCAGCGGGACCTAACAATGAGCAGTTCTTC. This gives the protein CASGQVAAGPNNEQFF.